These T cell receptor beta chains were read from a single sample in a study of blood T cell repertoires in COVID-19. Repertoires were generated with immunoSEQ multiplex PCR, while TCRdb's copy carries only in-frame clones and drops some. The sample lists roughly 120,000 clones, more than 85% occurring once. Sequenced: peripheral blood. The receptors were gathered from a man aged 50-60 years with COVID-19, enrolled during active disease. CDR3s include the opening cysteine and the closing phenylalanine or tryptophan. Fields, in order: D gene, V gene, clone size, J gene, CDR3 DNA, CDR3 protein. The D gene is left open where the match is weak. Only part of the rows carry a size: once, few, many, or a class if the clone is expanded.

D gene: -; V gene: TRBV9; clone size: -; J gene: TRBJ2-3; CDR3 DNA: TGTGCCAGCAGCCCAACCACAGGGACAGATACGCAGTATTTT; CDR3 protein: CASSPTTGTDTQYF
D gene: TRBD1; V gene: TRBV6-1; clone size: -; J gene: TRBJ1-1; CDR3 DNA: TGTGCCAGCAGTGCCCGGAGGGGGCCAATGAACACTGAAGCTTTCTTT; CDR3 protein: CASSARRGPMNTEAFF
D gene: -; V gene: TRBV5-1; clone size: -; J gene: TRBJ1-6; CDR3 DNA: TGCGCCAGCAGCTTGAACAGAGATAATTCACCCCTCCACTTT; CDR3 protein: CASSLNRDNSPLHF
D gene: -; V gene: TRBV30; clone size: -; J gene: TRBJ1-1; CDR3 DNA: TGTGCCTCGGCAGGGCAGGTGTACACTGAAGCTTTCTTT; CDR3 protein: CASAGQVYTEAFF
D gene: TRBD2; V gene: TRBV7-9; clone size: -; J gene: TRBJ2-1; CDR3 DNA: TGTGCCAGCAGCTCGGAACTAGCGGGAGAAGCCAATGAGCAGTTCTTC; CDR3 protein: CASSSELAGEANEQFF
D gene: TRBD2; V gene: TRBV24-1; clone size: -; J gene: TRBJ2-5; CDR3 DNA: TGTGCCACCAGTGACCCCCGGGGGGGACAAGAGACCCAGTACTTC; CDR3 protein: CATSDPRGGQETQYF
D gene: -; V gene: TRBV7-2; clone size: -; J gene: TRBJ1-4; CDR3 DNA: TGTGCCAGCAGCTTGACAGTTCGGGATGAAAAACTGTTTTTT; CDR3 protein: CASSLTVRDEKLFF
D gene: TRBD1; V gene: TRBV7-2; clone size: -; J gene: TRBJ1-2; CDR3 DNA: TGTGCCAGCAGCATCGGGACAGGGTTTACCTATGGCTACACCTTC; CDR3 protein: CASSIGTGFTYGYTF
D gene: TRBD1; V gene: TRBV9; clone size: -; J gene: TRBJ2-1; CDR3 DNA: TGTGCCAGCAGCGGACAGGGGAGCTCCTACAATGAGCAGTTCTTC; CDR3 protein: CASSGQGSSYNEQFF
D gene: -; V gene: TRBV11-3; clone size: -; J gene: TRBJ2-3; CDR3 DNA: TGTGCCAGCAGCTTAGGGCCCACAGATACGCAGTATTTT; CDR3 protein: CASSLGPTDTQYF
D gene: TRBD1; V gene: TRBV2; clone size: -; J gene: TRBJ2-7; CDR3 DNA: TGTGCCAGCAAACCCGAGCAGGGGGTCTTGAAGCAGTACTTC; CDR3 protein: CASKPEQGVLKQYF
D gene: TRBD2; V gene: TRBV5-4; clone size: -; J gene: TRBJ2-2; CDR3 DNA: TGTGCCAGCACCCAGGGACTAGCGGGAGTGGGCGGGGAGCTGTTTTTT; CDR3 protein: CASTQGLAGVGGELFF
D gene: TRBD1; V gene: TRBV30; clone size: once; J gene: TRBJ1-2; CDR3 DNA: TGTGGTCTTCTTTCACAGGGGATTAAGAACTATGGCTACACCTTC; CDR3 protein: CGLLSQGIKNYGYTF
D gene: TRBD1; V gene: TRBV5-4; clone size: -; J gene: TRBJ1-2; CDR3 DNA: TGTGCCAGCAGTACCGGGACAGGGATCGACTATGGCTACACCTTC; CDR3 protein: CASSTGTGIDYGYTF
D gene: -; V gene: TRBV5-1; clone size: -; J gene: TRBJ2-3; CDR3 DNA: TGCGCCAGCAGCTTGATACCGGGAGGCACAGATACGCAGTATTTT; CDR3 protein: CASSLIPGGTDTQYF
D gene: -; V gene: TRBV27; clone size: once; J gene: TRBJ2-2; CDR3 DNA: TGTGCCAGCAGTTCCACGAACACCGGGGAGCTGTTTTTT; CDR3 protein: CASSSTNTGELFF
D gene: -; V gene: TRBV2; clone size: -; J gene: TRBJ1-6; CDR3 DNA: TGTGCCAGCAGTACAGAGAATAATTCACCCCTCCACTTT; CDR3 protein: CASSTENNSPLHF
D gene: TRBD1; V gene: TRBV30; clone size: -; J gene: TRBJ1-1; CDR3 DNA: TGTGCCTGGATATTTACTCGGGACAGGAGATTAGAGGCTGAAGCTTTCTTT; CDR3 protein: CAWIFTRDRRLEAEAFF
D gene: -; V gene: TRBV24-1; clone size: once; J gene: TRBJ2-1; CDR3 DNA: TGTGCCACCAGTGACCACCGACAGGTCAGCGAGCAGTTCTTC; CDR3 protein: CATSDHRQVSEQFF
D gene: -; V gene: TRBV10-2; clone size: -; J gene: TRBJ2-5; CDR3 DNA: TGCGCCAGCATAGGGGGGGGTGAGACCCAGTACTTC; CDR3 protein: CASIGGGETQYF
D gene: TRBD1; V gene: TRBV24-1; clone size: -; J gene: TRBJ1-2; CDR3 DNA: TGTGCCACCAGTGATAACAGGGGAGACTATGGCTACACCTTC; CDR3 protein: CATSDNRGDYGYTF
D gene: TRBD2; V gene: TRBV7-3; clone size: -; J gene: TRBJ2-1; CDR3 DNA: TGTGCCAGCAGCTCATTCGGGACTAGCGGGAGGAGTGAGCAGTTCTTC; CDR3 protein: CASSSFGTSGRSEQFF
D gene: TRBD1; V gene: TRBV7-2; clone size: -; J gene: TRBJ2-2; CDR3 DNA: TGTGCCAGCAGCCCGTGGGACAGGATAGCCGGGGAGCTGTTTTTT; CDR3 protein: CASSPWDRIAGELFF
D gene: TRBD2; V gene: TRBV30; clone size: -; J gene: TRBJ2-7; CDR3 DNA: TGTGCCTGGAGTACCCGCCTTTGGGGGAGGGCCGGGTACGAGCAGTACTTC; CDR3 protein: CAWSTRLWGRAGYEQYF
D gene: TRBD2; V gene: TRBV7-8; clone size: -; J gene: TRBJ2-3; CDR3 DNA: TGTGCCAGCAGCTCCCGGACTAGCGGGAGTACAGATACGCAGTATTTT; CDR3 protein: CASSSRTSGSTDTQYF
D gene: -; V gene: TRBV30; clone size: -; J gene: TRBJ1-4; CDR3 DNA: TGTGCCTGGAGTAGCCAGGGTGCAACTAATGAAAAACTGTTTTTT; CDR3 protein: CAWSSQGATNEKLFF
D gene: -; V gene: TRBV14; clone size: -; J gene: TRBJ2-3; CDR3 DNA: TGTGCCAGCAGCCAAGAGCGGGGAGGAACAGATACGCAGTATTTT; CDR3 protein: CASSQERGGTDTQYF
D gene: -; V gene: TRBV30; clone size: -; J gene: TRBJ2-6; CDR3 DNA: TGTGCCTGGAAGGGGTCCTGGGCCGGCTCTGGGGCCAACGTCCTGACTTTC; CDR3 protein: CAWKGSWAGSGANVLTF
D gene: -; V gene: TRBV19; clone size: -; J gene: TRBJ2-2; CDR3 DNA: TGTGCCAGTAGTGCCACAGGAGTCGGGGAGCTGTTTTTT; CDR3 protein: CASSATGVGELFF
D gene: -; V gene: TRBV6-5; clone size: -; J gene: TRBJ1-3; CDR3 DNA: TGTGCCAGCAGCCTGGACAGCAGAAACACCATATATTTT; CDR3 protein: CASSLDSRNTIYF
D gene: TRBD1; V gene: TRBV20-1; clone size: -; J gene: TRBJ2-7; CDR3 DNA: TGCAGTGCCTTACAGGGGTACGAGCAGTACTTC; CDR3 protein: CSALQGYEQYF
D gene: TRBD1; V gene: TRBV28; clone size: -; J gene: TRBJ2-7; CDR3 DNA: TGTGCCAGCAGTTCCCTTGGCCGGGACAGGGGTTACGAGCAGTACTTC; CDR3 protein: CASSSLGRDRGYEQYF
D gene: TRBD1; V gene: TRBV7-2; clone size: -; J gene: TRBJ1-2; CDR3 DNA: TGTGCCAGCAGCCCTCGACAGGGGGTGAACTATGGCTACACCTTC; CDR3 protein: CASSPRQGVNYGYTF
D gene: TRBD2; V gene: TRBV19; clone size: -; J gene: TRBJ2-1; CDR3 DNA: TGTGCCAGTAGTATGGCGGGAGGACAAGAGCAGTTCTTC; CDR3 protein: CASSMAGGQEQFF
D gene: -; V gene: TRBV5-1; clone size: -; J gene: TRBJ1-4; CDR3 DNA: TGCGCCAGCAGCTGGCGGGGGATTAATGAAAAACTGTTTTTT; CDR3 protein: CASSWRGINEKLFF